This TCR beta chain stems from a study of regulatory T cells in long-lasting Graves disease. Overall study context: The term persistent Graves' disease signified upward of 5 years on antithyroid drugs with positive TSH receptor antibodies. Study-level findings and limits: Sample size, which was small, may have reduced accuracy.

Libraries of TCR beta came from iRepertoire HTBI primers plus Arm-PCR of CDR3 regions. TCRdb reprocessed the multiplex PCR reads with MiXCR, giving one entry per CDR3 protein. The table lists more than 300,000 distinct CDR3 sequences, about 19% of them singletons. CDR1 and CDR2 (germline): MNHEY, SVGEGT. The CDR3 length is 19 residues. The sample's time point: persistent/refractory GD, antithyroid drugs over 5 years with positive TRAb. Extracted RNA from PBMCs served as the source of the TCR library. Graves' disease was diagnosed by American Thyroid Association guidelines. To note about this clonotype: Its target is unknown. This sequence may be a read error, since a much larger clone differs from it by one base.

The TCR comes from a female donor with Graves disease. The J gene is TRBJ1-6, the V gene TRBV6-2 or TRBV6-3; the match to TRBD1 covers 7 bases. The specimen was peripheral blood mononuclear cells (PBMCs), collected when the disease was refractory, from a patient treated with antithyroid drugs. CDR3: CASSYSVDRASSYNSPFHF. Written as DNA, the CDR3 is TGTGCCAGCAGTTACTCCGTAGACAGGGCAAGCTCCTATAATTCACCCTTCCACTTT.